The 2 T cell receptor beta chains reported below all come from one sample, sequenced in a study of blood T cells in healthy people across ages. PCR was performed a second time for roughly 7 to 12 cycles using a sample-barcoded 5' primer and a J-beta primer mix. TCRdb recomputed calls from the 5' RACE reads with MiXCR, one row per CDR3 protein. The data contain approximately 810,000 distinct CDR3 sequences, more than 25% of them seen just once; the ten biggest clones take up around 16%. Material for sequencing was blood. The receptors were sampled from a woman of 80 years or more in good health.

This clonotype was seen at least ten times. Mismatch with germline at one junction end may stem from a read error. The genes are TRBV7-7 and TRBJ2-5; unclear D gene. Germline CDR1 is SSHAT and CDR2 is FNYEAQ (reference sequence). This CDR3 spans 15 amino acids. The CDR3: CASSLGLAEFETQYF. The CDR3 DNA is TGTGCTAGCAGCTTAGGCCTGGCGGAGTTCGAGACCCAGTACTTC. Drawing the rest from reference TRBV7-7 and TRBJ2-5, the complete variable domain is GAGVSQSPRYKVTKRGQDVTLRCDPISSHATLYWYQQALGQGPEFLTYFNYEAQPDKSGLPSDRFSAERPEGSISTLTIQRTEQRDSAMYRCASSLGLAEFETQYFGPGTRLLVL.

Ten or more counts support this clonotype. The chain joins TRBV14 to TRBJ2-1, with 8 bases matching TRBD2. CDR1 and CDR2 from the germline V gene are SGHDN and FVKESK. The CDR3 contains 17 residues. J lost 4 bases, V lost 0 bases, and 8 bases had no gene match. The CDR3 reads CASSQDLSGGGYNEQFF. The CDR3 DNA follows: TGTGCCAGCAGCCAAGATCTGAGCGGGGGCGGATACAATGAGCAGTTCTTC.